Presented here are 27 T cell receptor beta chains from one specimen sequenced in a study of T cell repertoires in cytomegalovirus infection. TCRdb re-called the reads with MiXCR, one entry per CDR3 protein. The table has fewer than 1,000,000 distinct CDR3 sequences, 30% to 40% seen once. Which antigens these TCRs recognize remains unknown. The specimen was cultured CD8+ T cells from PBMCs, collected from culture after CMV antigen stimulation. These receptors all come from a human donor in good health (CMV status not recorded). Some clones in this sample may be carry-over from other donors' samples.

This chain joins TRBV20-1 and TRBJ1-3; D gene ambiguous. V was cut by 4 bases and J by 0 bases, with 10 bases left in between. In germline, CDR1 is DFQATT, CDR2 SNEGSKA (reference sequence). The CDR3 is 14 amino acids. CDR3 region: CSAKADYSGNTIYF. CDR3 DNA: TGCAGTGCTAAGGCGGACTACTCTGGAAACACCATATATTTT.

This clonotype was seen only a few times. The chain recombines TRBV6-5 with TRBJ1-2, with 10 bases that match TRBD1. The length of the CDR3 is 15 residues. Germline V CDR1 and CDR2: MNHEY, SVGAGI. V dropped 7 bases and J dropped 8; count of bases not matched to a gene: 13. The CDR3 is CASTPHPGTGVGYTF. In DNA form, the CDR3 reads TGTGCCAGCACCCCTCATCCCGGGACAGGGGTCGGCTACACCTTC.

This rearrangement joins TRBV6-2 or TRBV6-3 to TRBJ2-1; no definite D call. The CDR3 totals 15 residues. The germline V gene encodes CDR1 MNHEY and CDR2 SVGEGT. The V and J ends lost 2 bases and 3 bases respectively, with 11 bases between them. The CDR3 sequence is CASSYGLGIYNEQFF. The CDR3 coding sequence is TGTGCCAGCAGTTACGGGCTAGGGATCTACAATGAGCAGTTCTTC.

This clonotype was found a few times. This chain connects TRBV19 to TRBJ1-1, with D unclear. CDR3 size: 14 residues. V lost 10 bases and J lost 1, with 16 bases in between. Germline V gene data show CDR1 as LNHDA and CDR2 as SQIVND (reference sequence). CDR3 loop: CATKVEESNTEAFF. The CDR3, as DNA: TGTGCCACTAAAGTGGAGGAATCGAACACTGAAGCTTTCTTT.

This clonotype was counted only a few times. V usage is TRBV12-3 or TRBV12-4 and J usage is TRBJ1-6; the match to TRBD1 covers 10 bases. The CDR3 totals 15 residues. With 4 bases clipped from V and 11 bases from J, the junction kept 8 bases outside the gene matches. The CDR3: CASSSFWDRGPPLHF. In DNA, the CDR3 is TGTGCCAGCAGTTCCTTTTGGGACAGGGGTCCACCCCTCCACTTT.

The chain uses TRBV7-9 and TRBJ2-1, with D tentatively TRBD1 (5 bases). The germline gives CDR1 SEHNR, CDR2 FQNEAQ (reference sequence). The CDR3 spans 14 residues. V dropped 1 base and J dropped 7 bases, with 11 bases sitting between them. DNA for the CDR3: TGTGCCAGCAGCTTAGACCCAGGGCTTAATGAGCAGTTCTTC. Its translation: CASSLDPGLNEQFF.

This sequence joins TRBV14 and TRBJ1-3; D unclear. The V gene lost 0 bases and the J gene lost 0 bases, with 9 bases spanning the gap. The CDR3 has 16 residues. Germline CDR1 SGHDN, CDR2 FVKESK. Here the CDR3 reads CASSQDSRLSGNTIYF. In DNA, the CDR3 is TGTGCCAGCAGCCAAGATAGCCGACTCTCTGGAAACACCATATATTTT.

This clonotype showed up just a few times. The chain is built from TRBV7-9 and TRBJ1-2, with 9 bases matching TRBD1. Looked up from germline, CDR1 is SEHNR and CDR2 is FQNEAQ (reference sequence). The CDR3 totals 15 residues. V was pared by 3 bases and J by 10 bases, with 12 bases of the junction left unmatched. DNA of the CDR3: TGTGCCAGCAGCTTCACAGGGGGCGGTAAGGCAGACTACACCTTC. It yields the protein CASSFTGGGKADYTF.

This clonotype turned up a few times. The chain recombines TRBV10-3 with TRBJ1-1, with unresolved D. Germline values: CDR1 ENHRY, CDR2 SYGVKD. This CDR3 has 18 residues. The V end was cut by 0 bases, the J end by 3 bases, with 20 bases between. The CDR3, as DNA: TGTGCCATCAGTGAGTCTGGGCCCGCCCAAGCATTCCACACTGAAGCTTTCTTT. Translated: CAISESGPAQAFHTEAFF.

This chain connects TRBV6-1 to TRBJ2-7, with D tentatively TRBD1 (6 bases). V was trimmed by 6 bases and J by 2 bases, leaving 20 bases between them. This CDR3 comprises 16 residues. The germline CDR1 and CDR2 sequences are MNHNS and SASEGT. Here the CDR3 DNA reads TGTGCCAGCAGAAAACTCCGGGACACAACTCCCTACGAGCAGTACGTC. Amino acids: CASRKLRDTTPYEQYV.

The chain is built from TRBV6-5 and TRBJ1-1; D may be TRBD1 (5 bases). Germline CDR1 and CDR2: MNHEY and SVGAGI. CDR3 length: 14 residues. Trimming took 2 bases from V and 3 from J, leaving 10 bases between them. CDR3 bases: TGTGCCAGCAGTTACGGGGGGATGGACACTGAAGCTTTCTTT. Encoded protein: CASSYGGMDTEAFF.

The CDR3 region has the DNA TGTGCCAGCAGCCAGCTGAGGGTCAATGAGCAGTTCTTC. This gives the protein CASSQLRVNEQFF. The gene calls are TRBV7-8 and TRBJ2-1; D might be TRBD2 (5 bases). V lost 5 bases and J lost 6, with 11 bases in between. The CDR3 runs to 13 residues. The germline CDR1 and CDR2 sequences are SGHVS and FQNEAQ.

The chain recombines TRBV6-6 with TRBJ2-3; the match to TRBD1 covers 9 bases. Trimming at V came to 5 bases and at J to 10 bases, leaving 13 bases not matched to a gene. The CDR3 consists of 15 residues. Germline V CDR1 and CDR2: MNHNY, SVGAGI (reference sequence). DNA for the CDR3: TGTGCCAGCAGTGATAAGGACAGGGGAAATCATCCGCAGTATTTT. Translated: CASSDKDRGNHPQYF.

The J gene is TRBJ2-1, the V gene TRBV27; D gene ambiguous. The CDR3 covers 12 residues. Germline CDR1 MNHEY, CDR2 SMNVEV (reference sequence). V lost 5 bases, J lost 8 bases, and 10 bases lay in between. The CDR3 is CASSMYLDEQFF. For the CDR3, the DNA is TGTGCCAGCAGTATGTACCTTGATGAGCAGTTCTTC.

This clonotype turned up a few times. This chain uses TRBV12-3 or TRBV12-4 with TRBJ2-3; D is uncertain. V was clipped by 4 bases and J by 6 bases, with 14 bases between them. The CDR3 totals 14 residues. CDR3 nucleotides: TGTGCCAGCAGTTCGAAGATGGGTGTCGATACGCAGTATTTT. Protein product: CASSSKMGVDTQYF.

V gene TRBV29-1 combines with J gene TRBJ1-1, with D perhaps matching TRBD1 (5 bases). V lost 4 bases, J lost 0 bases, and 12 bases lay in between. The CDR3 extends over 14 amino acids. Germline V gives CDR1 SQVTM, CDR2 ANQGSEA. This chain's CDR3 is CSVVRQKLNTEAFF. The CDR3 nucleotides are TGCAGCGTTGTACGACAGAAATTGAACACTGAAGCTTTCTTT.

The gene calls are TRBV7-9 and TRBJ2-2; TRBD1 is a possible D gene (6 bases). Trimming pared 5 bases from V and 8 bases from J, leaving 15 bases between. Germline V gene sequence: CDR1 SEHNR, CDR2 FQNEAQ (reference sequence). CDR3 length: 14 amino acids. As DNA, the CDR3 is TGTGCCAGCAGCACATCAGGGGCTCCGGGGGAGCTGTTTTTT. It codes for CASSTSGAPGELFF.

This clonotype was observed a few times. The rearrangement joins TRBV7-3 to TRBJ2-3, with D perhaps matching TRBD1 (6 bases). This CDR3 is 16 amino acids long. Germline CDR1 SGHTA, CDR2 FQGTGA. Trimming pared 5 bases from V and 4 bases from J, leaving 19 bases between. CDR3 DNA: TGTGCCAGCAGCCCCCGACAGGAAAACCCACCAGATACGCAGTATTTT. Translated, it gives CASSPRQENPPDTQYF.

The chain couples TRBV9 to TRBJ2-1; no definite D call. V shed 0 bases and J shed 2 bases, with 3 bases lying between them. Germline V gene sequence: CDR1 SGDLS, CDR2 YYNGEE. The CDR3 runs to 13 residues. The CDR3 loop is CASSVGTYNEQFF. CDR3 coding DNA: TGTGCCAGCAGCGTAGGGACCTACAATGAGCAGTTCTTC. The complete variable domain, with remaining parts taken from reference TRBV9 and TRBJ2-1, reads DSGVTQTPKHLITATGQRVTLRCSPRSGDLSVYWYQQSLDQGLQFLIQYYNGEERAKGNILERFSAQQFPDLHSELNLSSLELGDSALYFCASSVGTYNEQFFGPGTRLTVL.

The chain combines TRBV13 with TRBJ2-1; tentatively, D is TRBD1 (6 bases). This CDR3 has 14 amino acids. Per the germline V gene, CDR1 is PRHDT and CDR2 is FYEKMQ (reference sequence). V lost 5 bases to trimming and J lost 9 bases, with 17 bases between them. The CDR3 sequence: CASSQLGATGEQFF. The CDR3 region has the DNA TGTGCCAGCAGCCAATTGGGGGCGACGGGTGAGCAGTTCTTC.

The chain couples TRBV6-2 or TRBV6-3 to TRBJ2-7; 8 bases agree with TRBD1. The CDR3 runs to 20 residues. Germline V CDR1 and CDR2: MNHEY, SVGEGT. With 0 bases clipped from V and 0 bases from J, the junction kept 16 bases outside the gene matches. In DNA form, the CDR3 reads TGTGCCAGCAGTTACTCCGAGGTACTCGGGACAGGAGGGCTCTCCTACGAGCAGTACGTC. Amino acid sequence: CASSYSEVLGTGGLSYEQYV.

This clonotype showed up just a few times. The chain employs TRBV27 and TRBJ1-2, with 10 bases matching TRBD1. CDR1 and CDR2 from the germline V gene are MNHEY and SMNVEV (reference sequence). Unmatched junction bases numbered 7, after V lost 4 bases and J lost 8 bases. The CDR3 has 14 amino acids. The CDR3 region is CASSWTGGPLGYTF. The CDR3 DNA reads as TGTGCCAGCAGTTGGACAGGGGGGCCCTTGGGCTACACCTTC.

This clonotype was picked up a small number of times. The chain employs TRBV12-3 or TRBV12-4 and TRBJ1-2, with D possibly matching TRBD1 (6 bases). V lost 6 bases and J lost 4, with 18 bases in between. The CDR3 runs to 15 residues. The CDR3 is CASRARQADFYGYTF. The CDR3 DNA sequence: TGTGCCAGCAGGGCACGACAGGCCGACTTCTATGGCTACACCTTC.

Only a few counts were recorded for this clonotype. This chain links TRBV7-3 with TRBJ2-2; 11 positions agree with TRBD1. V gave up 4 bases and J gave up 4 bases; unmatched junction bases: 5. The germline gives CDR1 SGHTA, CDR2 FQGTGA. This CDR3 is 16 amino acids long. CDR3 coding DNA: TGTGCCAGCAGCTCCACCGGGACAGGGGGCACCGGGGAGCTGTTTTTT. It translates to CASSSTGTGGTGELFF. The full variable domain, with the rest looked up from reference TRBV7-3 and TRBJ2-2, is GAGVSQTPSNKVTEKGKYVELRCDPISGHTALYWYRQSLGQGPEFLIYFQGTGAADDSGLPNDRFFAVRPEGSVSTLKIQRTERGDSAVYLCASSSTGTGGTGELFFGEGSRLTVL.

The chain joins TRBV5-1 to TRBJ2-3; D is unclear. The germline V gene has CDR1 SGHRS and CDR2 YFSETQ. CDR3 length: 14 residues. V was cut by 2 bases and J by 0 bases, with 7 bases left in between. CDR3 in DNA: TGCGCCAGCAGCTTTGATCCTAGCACAGATACGCAGTATTTT. Translating gives CASSFDPSTDTQYF. Full variable domain (remainder filled in from reference TRBV5-1 and TRBJ2-3): KAGVTQTPRYLIKTRGQQVTLSCSPISGHRSVSWYQQTPGQGLQFLFEYFSETQRNKGNFPGRFSGRQFSNSRSEMNVSTLELGDSALYLCASSFDPSTDTQYFGPGTRLTVL.

V gene TRBV4-1 combines with J gene TRBJ2-3; TRBD2 is a possible D gene (7 bases). Per the germline V gene, CDR1 is MGHRA and CDR2 is YSYEKL. The V gene lost 2 bases and the J gene lost 6 bases, with 18 bases spanning the gap. This CDR3 contains 16 residues. This CDR3 reads CASSQQSGGSHDTQYF. CDR3 in DNA: TGCGCCAGCAGCCAACAATCGGGGGGCTCACATGATACGCAGTATTTT.

The sample holds many counts of this clonotype. This chain connects TRBV7-9 to TRBJ2-3; 9 bases map to TRBD1. The CDR3 runs to 16 residues. V lost 5 bases, J lost 2 bases, and 8 bases stayed unmatched. The V gene's germline CDR1 is SEHNR and CDR2 FQNEAQ (reference sequence). This CDR3 reads CASSRRGTGPTDTQYF. In DNA, the CDR3 is TGTGCCAGCAGCCGACGTGGGACAGGGCCCACAGATACGCAGTATTTT.